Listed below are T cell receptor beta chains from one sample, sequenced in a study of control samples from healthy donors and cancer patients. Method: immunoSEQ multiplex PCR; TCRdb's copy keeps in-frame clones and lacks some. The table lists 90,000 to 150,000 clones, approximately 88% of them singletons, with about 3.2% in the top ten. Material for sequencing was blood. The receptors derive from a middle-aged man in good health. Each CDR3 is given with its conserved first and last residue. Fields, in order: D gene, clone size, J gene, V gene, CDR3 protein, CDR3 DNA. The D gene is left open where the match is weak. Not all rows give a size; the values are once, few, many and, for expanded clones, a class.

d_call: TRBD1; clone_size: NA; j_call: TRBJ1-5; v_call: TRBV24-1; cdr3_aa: CATSDSAGGGQPQHF; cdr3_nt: TGTGCCACCAGTGATTCGGCAGGGGGCGGACAGCCCCAGCATTTT
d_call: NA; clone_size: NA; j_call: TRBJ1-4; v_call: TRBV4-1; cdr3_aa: CASSQDKGLITNEKLFF; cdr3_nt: TGCGCCAGCAGCCAAGACAAAGGACTTATAACTAATGAAAAACTGTTTTTT
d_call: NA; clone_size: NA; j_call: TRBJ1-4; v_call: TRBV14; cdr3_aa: CASCRVASEKLFF; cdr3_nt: TGTGCCAGCTGCCGGGTAGCCAGTGAAAAACTGTTTTTT
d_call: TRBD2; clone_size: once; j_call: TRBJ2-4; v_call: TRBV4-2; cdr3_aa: CASSQELAGGWSDIQYF; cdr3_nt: TGTGCCAGCAGCCAAGAGTTAGCGGGGGGTTGGTCGGACATTCAGTACTTC
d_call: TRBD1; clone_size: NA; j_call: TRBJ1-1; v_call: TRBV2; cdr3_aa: CASSTRTGSNTEAFF; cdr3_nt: TGTGCCAGCAGTACACGGACAGGATCGAACACTGAAGCTTTCTTT
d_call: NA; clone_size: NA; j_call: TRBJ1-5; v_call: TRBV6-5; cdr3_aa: CASSSQGSNQPQHF; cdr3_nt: TGTGCCAGCAGTTCGCAGGGAAGCAATCAGCCCCAGCATTTT
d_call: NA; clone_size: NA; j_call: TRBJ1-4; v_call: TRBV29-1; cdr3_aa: CSVVERNEKLFF; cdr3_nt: TGCAGCGTTGTAGAGAGAAATGAAAAACTGTTTTTT
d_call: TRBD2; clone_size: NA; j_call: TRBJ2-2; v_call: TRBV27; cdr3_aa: CASTRTSGTGELFF; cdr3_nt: TGTGCCAGCACCAGGACTAGCGGCACCGGGGAGCTGTTTTTT
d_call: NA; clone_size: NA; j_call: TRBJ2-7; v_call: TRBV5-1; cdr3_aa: CASSFTGTYEQYF; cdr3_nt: TGCGCCAGCAGCTTTACAGGGACCTACGAGCAGTACTTC
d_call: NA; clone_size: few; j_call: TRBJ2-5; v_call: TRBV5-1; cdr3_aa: CASSEGRGGETQYF; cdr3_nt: TGCGCCAGCAGCGAGGGACGGGGCGGCGAGACCCAGTACTTC
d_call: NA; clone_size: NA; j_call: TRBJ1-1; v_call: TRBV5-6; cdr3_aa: CASSFGVSTEAFF; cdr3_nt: TGTGCCAGCAGCTTCGGGGTGAGTACTGAAGCTTTCTTT
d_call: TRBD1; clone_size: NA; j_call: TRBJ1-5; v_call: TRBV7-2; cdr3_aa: CASSAGTGGGQPQHF; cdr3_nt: TGTGCCAGCAGCGCTGGGACAGGGGGCGGTCAGCCCCAGCATTTT
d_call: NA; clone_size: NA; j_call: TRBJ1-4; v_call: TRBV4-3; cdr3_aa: CASSPTGSSKKLFF; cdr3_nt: TGCGCCAGCAGCCCGACAGGTTCTAGCAAAAAACTGTTTTTT
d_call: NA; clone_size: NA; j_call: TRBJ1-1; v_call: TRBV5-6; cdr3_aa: CASSLSSGGSVWLGTEAFF; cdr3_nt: TGTGCCAGCAGCTTGTCATCTGGGGGGAGTGTATGGTTGGGTACTGAAGCTTTCTTT
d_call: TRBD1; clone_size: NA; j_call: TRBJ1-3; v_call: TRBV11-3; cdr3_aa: CASSFSTGTGNTIYF; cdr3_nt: TGTGCCAGCAGCTTCTCGACAGGGACTGGAAACACCATATATTTT
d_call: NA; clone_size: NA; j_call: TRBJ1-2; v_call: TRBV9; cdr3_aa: CASSAGGYGYTF; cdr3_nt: TGTGCCAGCAGCGCCGGGGGCTATGGCTACACCTTC
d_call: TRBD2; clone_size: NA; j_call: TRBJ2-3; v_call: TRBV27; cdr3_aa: CASSLLTSGGKTDTQYF; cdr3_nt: TGTGCCAGCAGTTTATTGACTAGCGGGGGGAAAACAGATACGCAGTATTTT
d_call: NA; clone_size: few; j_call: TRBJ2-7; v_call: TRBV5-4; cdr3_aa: CASSSGGRNPYEQYF; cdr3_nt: TGTGCCAGCAGCTCCGGGGGCCGGAATCCCTACGAGCAGTACTTC
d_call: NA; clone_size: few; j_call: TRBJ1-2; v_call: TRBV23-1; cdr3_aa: CASKTLRERDYGYTF; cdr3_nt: TGCGCCAGCAAAACGCTTCGGGAACGAGACTATGGCTACACCTTC
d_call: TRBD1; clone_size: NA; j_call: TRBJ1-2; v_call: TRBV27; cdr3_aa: CASSATGGLNYGYTF; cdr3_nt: TGTGCCAGCAGTGCTACAGGGGGCTTAAACTATGGCTACACCTTC
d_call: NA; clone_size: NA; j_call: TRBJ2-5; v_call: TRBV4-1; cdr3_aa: CASSQDQASEETQYF; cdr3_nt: TGCGCCAGCAGCCAAGATCAGGCTAGCGAAGAGACCCAGTACTTC
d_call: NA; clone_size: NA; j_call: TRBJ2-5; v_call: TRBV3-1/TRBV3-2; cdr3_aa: CASSQDVGGETQYF; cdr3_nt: TGTGCCAGCAGCCAAGATGTAGGGGGAGAGACCCAGTACTTC
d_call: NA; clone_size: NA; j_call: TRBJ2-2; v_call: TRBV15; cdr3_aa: CATSRDLQTGGGTGELFF; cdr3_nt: TGTGCCACCAGCAGAGATCTCCAAACAGGGGGGGGCACCGGGGAGCTGTTTTTT
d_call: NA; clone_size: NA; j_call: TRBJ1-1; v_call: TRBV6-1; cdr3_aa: CASSEATHEAFF; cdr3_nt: TGTGCCAGCAGTGAAGCGACACATGAAGCTTTCTTT
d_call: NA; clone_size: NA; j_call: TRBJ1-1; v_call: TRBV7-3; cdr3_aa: CASSLTAESEAFF; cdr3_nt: TGTGCCAGCAGCTTAACGGCAGAGTCTGAAGCTTTCTTT
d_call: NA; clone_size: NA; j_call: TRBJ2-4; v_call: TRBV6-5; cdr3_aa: CASSPRGVAKNIQYF; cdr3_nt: TGTGCCAGCAGCCCGCGCGGTGTAGCCAAAAACATTCAGTACTTC
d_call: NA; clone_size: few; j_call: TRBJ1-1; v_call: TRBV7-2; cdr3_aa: CASSLAHTGARAEAFF; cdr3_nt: TGTGCCAGCAGCTTAGCCCATACGGGGGCTCGGGCTGAAGCTTTCTTT
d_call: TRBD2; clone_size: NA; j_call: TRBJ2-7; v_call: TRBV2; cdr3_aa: CASSGRLAGSYEQYF; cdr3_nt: TGTGCCAGCAGTGGGAGACTAGCGGGGTCCTACGAGCAGTACTTC
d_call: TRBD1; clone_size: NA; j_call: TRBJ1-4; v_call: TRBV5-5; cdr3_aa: CASSLDRGGEKLFF; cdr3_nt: TGTGCCAGCAGCTTGGACAGGGGGGGTGAAAAACTGTTTTTT
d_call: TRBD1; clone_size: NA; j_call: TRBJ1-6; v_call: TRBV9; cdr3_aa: CASSVDRVNSPLHF; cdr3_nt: TGTGCCAGCAGCGTCGACAGGGTTAATTCACCCCTCCACTTT
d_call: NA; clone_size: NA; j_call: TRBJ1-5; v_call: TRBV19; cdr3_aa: CASSMGSNQPQHF; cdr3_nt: TGTGCCAGTAGTATGGGAAGCAATCAGCCCCAGCATTTT
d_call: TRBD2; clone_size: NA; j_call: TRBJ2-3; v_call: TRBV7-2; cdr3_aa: CASSLARTSGGSEYF; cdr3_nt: TGTGCCAGCAGCTTAGCCCGGACTAGCGGGGGGTCGGAGTATTTT
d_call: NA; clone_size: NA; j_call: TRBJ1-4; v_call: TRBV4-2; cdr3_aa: CASSQDLRGEKLFF; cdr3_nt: TGTGCCAGCAGCCAAGATTTAAGGGGTGAAAAACTGTTTTTT
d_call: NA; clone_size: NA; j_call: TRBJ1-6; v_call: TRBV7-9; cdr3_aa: CASSLQGANSPLHF; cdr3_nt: TGTGCCAGCAGCTTACAGGGCGCCAATTCACCCCTCCACTTT
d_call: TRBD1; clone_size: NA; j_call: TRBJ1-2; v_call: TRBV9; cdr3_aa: CASSAPGTDLNYGYTF; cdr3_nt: TGTGCCAGCAGCGCCCCCGGGACAGACCTTAACTATGGCTACACCTTC
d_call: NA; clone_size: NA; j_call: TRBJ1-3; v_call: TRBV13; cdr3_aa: CASSLLGAHTIYF; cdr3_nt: TGTGCCAGCAGCTTATTAGGGGCGCACACCATATATTTT
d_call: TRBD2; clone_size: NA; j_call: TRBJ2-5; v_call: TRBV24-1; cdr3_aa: CATSPVGGETQYF; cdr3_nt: TGTGCCACCAGTCCCGTCGGGGGGGAGACCCAGTACTTC
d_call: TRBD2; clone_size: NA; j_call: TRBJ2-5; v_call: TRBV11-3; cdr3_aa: CASKTSGKETQYF; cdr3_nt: TGTGCCAGCAAAACTAGCGGAAAAGAGACCCAGTACTTC
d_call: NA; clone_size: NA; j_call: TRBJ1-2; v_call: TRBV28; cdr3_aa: CASSSSGGNYGYTF; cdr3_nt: NA
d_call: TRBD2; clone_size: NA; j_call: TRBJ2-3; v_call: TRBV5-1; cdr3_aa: CASSQRDYTDTQYF; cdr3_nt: TGCGCCAGCTCCCAAAGGGACTACACAGATACGCAGTATTTT
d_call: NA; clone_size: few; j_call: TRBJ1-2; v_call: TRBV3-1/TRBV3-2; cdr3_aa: CASSLLQSSNYGYTF; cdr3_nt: TGTGCCAGCAGCCTCCTTCAGTCTTCTAACTATGGCTACACCTTC
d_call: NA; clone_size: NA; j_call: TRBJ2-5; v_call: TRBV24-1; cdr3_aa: CATQGRSIDQETQYF; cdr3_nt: TGTGCCACTCAAGGCCGGAGCATAGACCAAGAGACCCAGTACTTC
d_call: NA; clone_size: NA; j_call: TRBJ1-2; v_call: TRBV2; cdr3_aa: CASSEQGGYYGYTF; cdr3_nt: TGTGCCAGCAGTGAACAGGGAGGATACTATGGCTACACCTTC
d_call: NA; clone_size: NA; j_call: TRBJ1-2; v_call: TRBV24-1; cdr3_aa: CATSDLGSYGYTF; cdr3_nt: TGTGCCACCAGTGATTTGGGATCCTATGGCTACACCTTC
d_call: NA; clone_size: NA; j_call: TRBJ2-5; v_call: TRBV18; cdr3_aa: CASSPSRGAVYF; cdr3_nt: TGTGCCAGCTCACCGTCAAGGGGGGCCGTTTACTTC
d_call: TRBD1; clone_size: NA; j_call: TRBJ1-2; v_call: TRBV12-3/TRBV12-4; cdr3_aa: CASSFGQALGYTF; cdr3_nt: TGTGCCAGCAGTTTTGGACAGGCGCTTGGCTACACCTTC
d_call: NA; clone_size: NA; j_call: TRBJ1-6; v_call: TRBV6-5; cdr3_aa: CASSYSTGGGSPLHF; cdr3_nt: TGTGCCAGCAGTTACTCGACGGGGGGGGGATCACCCCTCCACTTT
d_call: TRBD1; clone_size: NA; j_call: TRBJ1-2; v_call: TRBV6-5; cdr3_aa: CASSYRAGGGYGYTF; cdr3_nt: TGTGCCAGCAGTTACCGGGCAGGGGGCGGCTATGGCTACACCTTC
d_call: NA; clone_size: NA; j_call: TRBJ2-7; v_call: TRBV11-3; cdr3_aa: CASSSYLPGITYEQYF; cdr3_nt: TGTGCCAGCAGCTCGTACTTACCCGGGATTACCTACGAGCAGTACTTC
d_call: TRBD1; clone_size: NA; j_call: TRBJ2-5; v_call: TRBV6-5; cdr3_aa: CASSTPGGHETQYF; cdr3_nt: TGTGCCAGCAGTACCCCAGGGGGCCACGAGACCCAGTACTTC
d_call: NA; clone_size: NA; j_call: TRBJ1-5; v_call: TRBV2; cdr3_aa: CASSWERSNQPQHF; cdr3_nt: TGTGCCAGCAGTTGGGAGAGGAGCAATCAGCCCCAGCATTTT
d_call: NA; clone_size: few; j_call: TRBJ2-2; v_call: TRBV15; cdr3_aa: CATSREGSGEVTGELFF; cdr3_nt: TGTGCCACCAGCAGAGAAGGTAGCGGAGAAGTCACCGGGGAGCTGTTTTTT
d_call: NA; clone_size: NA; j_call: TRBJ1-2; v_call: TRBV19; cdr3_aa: CASSPLDGGGYGYTF; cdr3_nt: TGTGCCAGTAGTCCCTTGGACGGAGGGGGCTATGGCTACACCTTC
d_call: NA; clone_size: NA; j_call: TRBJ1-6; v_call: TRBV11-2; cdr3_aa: CASSYPGYNSPLHF; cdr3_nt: TGTGCCAGCAGCTACCCGGGGTATAATTCACCCCTCCACTTT